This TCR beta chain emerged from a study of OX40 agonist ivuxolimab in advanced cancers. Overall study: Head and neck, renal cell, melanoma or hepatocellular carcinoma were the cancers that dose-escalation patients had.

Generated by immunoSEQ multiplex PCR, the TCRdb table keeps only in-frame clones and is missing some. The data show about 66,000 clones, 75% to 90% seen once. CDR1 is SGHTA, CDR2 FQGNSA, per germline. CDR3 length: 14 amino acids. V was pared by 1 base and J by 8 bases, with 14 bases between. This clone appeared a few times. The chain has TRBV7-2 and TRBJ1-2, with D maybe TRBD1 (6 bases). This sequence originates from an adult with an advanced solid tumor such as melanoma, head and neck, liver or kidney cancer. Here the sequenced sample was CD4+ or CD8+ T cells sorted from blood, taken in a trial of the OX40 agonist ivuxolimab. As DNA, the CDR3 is TGTGCCAGCAGCTTAGAAGGACAGCGGGGAGGCTACACCTTC. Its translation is CASSLEGQRGGYTF.